This TCR beta chain was recovered during a study of blood T cell repertoires in COVID-19. Study context: Samples representing acute and convalescent COVID-19 were sourced from the United States, Italy and Spain.

Assay: immunoSEQ multiplex PCR; the TCRdb copy retains only in-frame clones and omits some. The data contain approximately 89,000 clones, approximately 80% of them singletons. This TCR was recovered from a woman of 80 years or more with acute or convalescent COVID-19. The source material was peripheral blood.

The CDR3 DNA is TGTGCCAGCAGCAAATCAGGCCCCGGTTTAAATACACCCTCTAGCACAGATACGCAGTATTTT. The encoded protein is CASSKSGPGLNTPSSTDTQYF. The J gene is TRBJ2-3, the V gene TRBV21-1; TRBD1, as called in the table, went unchecked against the DNA. TRBV21-1 is termed a pseudogene. The CDR3 spans 21 residues.